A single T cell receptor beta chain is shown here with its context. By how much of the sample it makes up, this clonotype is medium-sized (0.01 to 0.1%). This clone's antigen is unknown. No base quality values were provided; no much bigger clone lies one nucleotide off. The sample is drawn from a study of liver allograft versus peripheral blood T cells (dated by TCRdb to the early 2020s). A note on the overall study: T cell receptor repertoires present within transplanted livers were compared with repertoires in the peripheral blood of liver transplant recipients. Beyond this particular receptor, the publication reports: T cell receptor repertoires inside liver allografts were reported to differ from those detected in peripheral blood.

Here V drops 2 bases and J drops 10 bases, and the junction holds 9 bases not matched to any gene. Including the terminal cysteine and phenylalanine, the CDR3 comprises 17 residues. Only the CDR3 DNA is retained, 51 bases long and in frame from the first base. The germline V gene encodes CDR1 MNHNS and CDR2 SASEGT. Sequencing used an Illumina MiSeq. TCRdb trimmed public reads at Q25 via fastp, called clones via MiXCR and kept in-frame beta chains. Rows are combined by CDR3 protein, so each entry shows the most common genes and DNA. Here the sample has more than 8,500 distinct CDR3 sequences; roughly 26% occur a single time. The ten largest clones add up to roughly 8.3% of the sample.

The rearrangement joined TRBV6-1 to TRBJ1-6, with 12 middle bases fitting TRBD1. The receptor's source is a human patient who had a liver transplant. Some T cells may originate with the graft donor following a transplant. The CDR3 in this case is CASSERLSGTGGSPLHF. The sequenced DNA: TGTGCCAGCAGTGAAAGGCTCTCCGGGACAGGGGGCTCACCCCTCCACTTT.